The source of this T cell receptor (beta chain) is a study of shared clonotypes between healthy human individuals. Authors' analysis steps: Junction-only sequences without quality scores were provided by ImmunoSEQ, so filtering was different. Repertoires were generated with immunoSEQ multiplex PCR, while TCRdb's copy carries only in-frame clones and drops some. The D gene and trimming were derived from the DNA, and the V and J assignments and clone size from that table. The table records about 1.1 million clones, around 77% of them present only once. To note about this clone: Other DNA variants within this sample encode the same CDR3.

Germline assignment: CDR1 SGHNT and CDR2 YYREEE (reference sequence). V gave up 4 bases and J gave up 1 base, with 5 bases separating them. There are 12 residues in the CDR3. Material: memory CD4+ T cells from PBMCs. Described subset: CD45RA-negative fraction. This rearrangement joins TRBV5-4 to TRBJ2-5; no definite D call. The clonotype was recovered from a man younger than 35 in good health. Some clones in this sample may be carry-over from other donors' samples. CDR3 DNA: TGTGCCAGCAGCCTCGCCCAAGAGACCCAGTACTTC. Amino acids: CASSLAQETQYF.